This T cell receptor (beta chain) was identified in a study of T-cell memory formation after mild COVID-19. Notes on the study in general: Mainly in CM and EM were contracting CD4+ clones; CD8+ were in EMRA.

TCRdb passed the 5' RACE reads through MiXCR, listing each CDR3 protein once. The sample holds more than 110,000 distinct CDR3 sequences; roughly 13% are singletons and the top ten take 25% to 30%. This CDR3 spans 14 amino acids. With 0 bases removed from V and 6 bases from J, the gap between germline ends came to 12 bases. Germline V CDR1 and CDR2: SGDLS, YYNGEE. This clonotype has more than one count but fewer than ten. The target antigen is unknown. Sequencing input: PBMCs or a T cell subset sorted from them (not recorded which). The rearrangement joins TRBV9 to TRBJ1-1; TRBD1 is a possible D gene (5 bases). This TCR was recovered from an adult woman who had mild COVID-19 (a few samples of this study predate the infection). Cell type and time point are not known. CDR3 bases: TGTGCCAGCAGCGTAGATGGGGGAATCCCTGAAGCTTTCTTT. It is translated as CASSVDGGIPEAFF.